This T cell receptor beta chain derives from a study of blood T cell repertoires in COVID-19. This table comes from immunoSEQ multiplex PCR, and its TCRdb copy is limited to in-frame clones, with some not included. The sample lists around 130,000 clones, about 80% occurring once. Germline CDR1 reads KGHDR; CDR2 reads SFDVKD. The CDR3 sequence is 14 residues long. J gave up 9 bases and V 5 bases, and 8 bases lay outside the gene matches. Material: peripheral blood. The source is a man aged 55 to 69 with active or convalescent COVID-19. The chain employs TRBV24-1 and TRBJ2-1, with 8 bases identical to TRBD2. This CDR3 reads CATSVGLGPGEQFF. Written as DNA, the CDR3 is TGTGCCACCAGTGTGGGACTAGGCCCGGGTGAGCAGTTCTTC.